The rows below give T cell receptor beta chains drawn from one sample of a study of control samples from healthy donors and cancer patients. TCRdb keeps only in-frame clones here, not all; method: immunoSEQ multiplex PCR. In the table there are 50,000 or so clones, over 90% of which are singletons. Sample: PBMCs. The receptors originated from a woman in her forties or fifties with head and neck cancer. Each CDR3 is given without its conserved first and last residue.

CDR3	length	V	J
ASSERGANTDTQY	13	TRBV6-1	TRBJ2-3
ASSTRTGARTGELF	14	TRBV19	TRBJ2-2
ASSLSQGPYNEQF	13	TRBV5-1	TRBJ2-1
ASSLRGLNTEAF	12	TRBV5-6	TRBJ1-1
ASRPGQGVFTEAF	13	TRBV5-6	TRBJ1-1
ASSLGQALSGNTIY	14	TRBV5-6	TRBJ1-3
AIQTESNYGYT	11	TRBV12-3/TRBV12-4	TRBJ1-2
ASSEAATYGGYGYT	14	TRBV6-1	TRBJ1-2
ASSLAPGSNYGYT	13	TRBV7-9	TRBJ1-2
ASKRTALARNQPQH	14	TRBV28	TRBJ1-5
ASSPGTPLVHEQY	13	TRBV27	TRBJ2-7
ASSLRYEQY	9	TRBV7-9	TRBJ2-7
ASSPGLAGGQETQY	14	TRBV27	TRBJ2-5
ATSDSGVASYEQY	13	TRBV24-1	TRBJ2-7
ASSYSRNHEQY	11	TRBV6-5	TRBJ2-7
AWSYNRGETQY	11	TRBV30	TRBJ2-5
ASSLGRGFSPLH	12	TRBV27	TRBJ1-6
ASSQPPLAGGNTGELF	16	TRBV4-2	TRBJ2-2
ASSLWREGAF	10	TRBV12-3/TRBV12-4	TRBJ1-1
ASSPPGTGEETQY	13	TRBV7-9	TRBJ2-5
TPNEVGDSDGNEQF	14	TRBV29-1	TRBJ2-1
ASSQGLAGGFTSTDTQY	17	TRBV3-1/TRBV3-2	TRBJ2-3
ASSGTGSNQPQH	12	TRBV19	TRBJ1-5
ASSLTGPNNEQF	12	TRBV5-1	TRBJ2-1
ASSFGFGGEGTEAF	14	TRBV5-1	TRBJ1-1
ASRSPRSSYEQY	12	TRBV6-5	TRBJ2-7
ASSISDYRGTVMNTEAF	17	TRBV5-1	TRBJ1-1
ASSPHLPMTGSVGYT	15	TRBV2	TRBJ1-2
ASSLEAADGYT	11	TRBV5-4	TRBJ1-2
ASSGLRDPRETQY	13	TRBV9	TRBJ2-5
ASSADVWGYT	10	TRBV6-6	TRBJ1-2
ASSQDDMGQPNTEAF	15	TRBV14	TRBJ1-1
ASSYGLAGGLDTGELF	16	TRBV7-6	TRBJ2-2
ASSDSDEDTQY	11	TRBV6-4	TRBJ2-3
ASSLDRVFGEQY	12	TRBV7-2	TRBJ2-7
ASSDTSYEQY	10	TRBV6-2/TRBV6-3	TRBJ2-7
ASRGRRPSSYNEQF	14	TRBV28	TRBJ2-1
SVAGTASYEQY	11	TRBV29-1	TRBJ2-7
ASHLYLRTDLFYEQY	15	TRBV28	TRBJ2-7
ASSYSRQGNTEAF	13	TRBV6-5	TRBJ1-1
ASTRSSVSNTEAF	13	TRBV14	TRBJ1-1
ASSYSGGGGIETQY	14	TRBV6-5	TRBJ2-5
ASSLVGGGWNEQF	13	TRBV11-3	TRBJ2-1
ASSSSGTGGQPQH	13	TRBV28	TRBJ1-5
AWSGVIWAETQY	12	TRBV30	TRBJ2-5
ASSLEGTVQETQY	13	TRBV5-1	TRBJ2-5
ASSPSGPRTQQY	12	TRBV3-1/TRBV3-2	TRBJ2-7